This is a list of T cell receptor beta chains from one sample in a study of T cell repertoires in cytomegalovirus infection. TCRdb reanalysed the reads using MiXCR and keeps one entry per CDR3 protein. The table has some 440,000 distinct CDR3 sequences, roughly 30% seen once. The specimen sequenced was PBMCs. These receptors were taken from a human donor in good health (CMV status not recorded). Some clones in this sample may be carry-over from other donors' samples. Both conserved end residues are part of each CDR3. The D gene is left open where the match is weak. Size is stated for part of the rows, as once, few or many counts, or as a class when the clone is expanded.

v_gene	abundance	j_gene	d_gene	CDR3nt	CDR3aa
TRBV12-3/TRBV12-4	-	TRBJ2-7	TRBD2	TGTGTCAGCACAAGCGGGGAACAATACGAGCAGTACTTC	CVSTSGEQYEQYF
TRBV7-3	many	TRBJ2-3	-	TGTGCCAGCAGCTCCGGGCCCAGCGGTTCAGCGCAGTATTTT	CASSSGPSGSAQYF
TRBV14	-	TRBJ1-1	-	TGTGCCAGCAGCCTCACCACCGAAGCTTTCTTT	CASSLTTEAFF
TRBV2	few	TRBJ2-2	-	TGTGCCAGCAGGCGGGGAGGAGACACCGGGGAGCTGTTTTTT	CASRRGGDTGELFF
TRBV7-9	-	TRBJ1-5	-	TGTGCCAGCAGCTTAGCGCCAAGCAATCAGCCCCAGCATTTT	CASSLAPSNQPQHF
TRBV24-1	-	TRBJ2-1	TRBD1	TGTGCCACCAGAAGGACAGGGACCAATGAGCAGTTCTTC	CATRRTGTNEQFF
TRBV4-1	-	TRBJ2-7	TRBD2	TGCGCCAGCAGCCAAGAGGGACTAGCGGGGGGCGAGCAGTACTTC	CASSQEGLAGGEQYF
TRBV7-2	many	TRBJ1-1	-	TGTGCCAGCAGCTTAGAGAGAAACACTGAAGCTTTCTTT	CASSLERNTEAFF
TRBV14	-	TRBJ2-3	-	TGTGCCAGCAGCCTGATCCTGACAGATACGCAGTATTTT	CASSLILTDTQYF
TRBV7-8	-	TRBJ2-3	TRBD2	TGTGCCAGCATCTCCCCTTGGGTAGCGGGACGCACAGATACGCATTATTTT	CASISPWVAGRTDTHYF
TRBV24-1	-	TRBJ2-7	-	TGTGCCACCAGTGATGGGGGTCGCTACGAGCAGTACTTC	CATSDGGRYEQYF
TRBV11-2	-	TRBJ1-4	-	TGTGCCAGCAGCTTTCGGTCAGGAGCACCTAATGAAAAACTGTTTTTT	CASSFRSGAPNEKLFF
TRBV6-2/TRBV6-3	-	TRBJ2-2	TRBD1	TGTGCCAGCAGTTATGACAGGGGGACCGGGGAGCTGTTTTTT	CASSYDRGTGELFF
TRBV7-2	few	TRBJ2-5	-	TGTGCCAGCAGCGTTGCTCGGGAGACCCAGTACTTC	CASSVARETQYF
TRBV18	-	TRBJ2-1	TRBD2	TGTGCCAGCTCACCGGGACTAGCGTCCCACAATGAGCAGTTCTTC	CASSPGLASHNEQFF
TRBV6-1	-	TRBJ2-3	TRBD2	TGTGCCAGCAGTGAAACGACTAGCGGGGGCTCAGATACGCAGTATTTT	CASSETTSGGSDTQYF
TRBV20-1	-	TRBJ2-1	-	TGCAGTGCTAGAGCCAATCGTAGGGGGGGGCCGTTCTCCTACAATGAGCAGTTCTTC	CSARANRRGGPFSYNEQFF
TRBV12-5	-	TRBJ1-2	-	TGTGCTAGTGGTCTGCCCGGGGTAGGCTACACCTTC	CASGLPGVGYTF
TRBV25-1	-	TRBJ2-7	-	TGTGCCAGCAGTGAGAGTCGAGGAATCTACGAGCAGTACTTC	CASSESRGIYEQYF
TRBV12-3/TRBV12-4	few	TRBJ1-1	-	TGTGCCAGCACCTGGGGGAGGGGGGGCACTGAAGCTTTCTTT	CASTWGRGGTEAFF
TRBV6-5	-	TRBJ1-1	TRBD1	TGTGCCAGCAGAAGCCGAGGACAGGGGATGAACACTGAAGCTTTCTTT	CASRSRGQGMNTEAFF
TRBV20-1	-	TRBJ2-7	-	TGCAGTCCCATGAGGGGCTCGGGATCCTACGAGCAGTACTTC	CSPMRGSGSYEQYF
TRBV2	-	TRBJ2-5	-	TGTGCCAGCACCACTAGCTATCCGGAGACCCAGTACTTC	CASTTSYPETQYF
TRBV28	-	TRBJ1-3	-	TGTGCCAGCAGTTTACCCGGAGGGGACACCATATATTTT	CASSLPGGDTIYF
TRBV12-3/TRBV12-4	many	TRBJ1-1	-	TGTGCCAGCAGCTTGGTCGGGGGCACTGAAGCTTTCTTT	CASSLVGGTEAFF
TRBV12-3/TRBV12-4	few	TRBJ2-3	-	TGTGCCAGCAGCCTCGGACAGACCACAGATACGCAGTATTTT	CASSLGQTTDTQYF
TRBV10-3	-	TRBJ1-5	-	TGTGCCATCAGTGAAAAGATGACACAAGGTAGCCAGCCCCAGCATTTT	CAISEKMTQGSQPQHF
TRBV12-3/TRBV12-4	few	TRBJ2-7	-	TGTGCCAGCAGTTTCGGTGGGGGCTCCGAGCAGTACTTC	CASSFGGGSEQYF
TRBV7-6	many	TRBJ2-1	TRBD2	TGTGCCAGCAGCTTAGGGGCTAGCGGGGGATACAATGAGCAGTTCTTC	CASSLGASGGYNEQFF
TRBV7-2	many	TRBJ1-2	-	TGTGCCAGCAGCCGGGACATGGCGTATGGCTACACCTTC	CASSRDMAYGYTF
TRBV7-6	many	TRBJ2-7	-	TGTGCCAGCAGCTCTAGGGGGGACGGATACGAGCAGTACTTC	CASSSRGDGYEQYF
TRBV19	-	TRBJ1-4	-	TGTGCCAGTCAAAGACAGGCAACTAATGAAAAACTGTTTTTT	CASQRQATNEKLFF
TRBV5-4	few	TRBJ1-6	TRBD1	TGTGCCAGCAGCTCGCCGGGACAGTCTTATAATTCACCCCTCCACTTT	CASSSPGQSYNSPLHF
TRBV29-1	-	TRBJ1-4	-	TGCAGCGTTGCCTCCACCGAGGAAAAACTGTTTTTT	CSVASTEEKLFF
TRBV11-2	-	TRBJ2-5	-	TGTGCCAGCAGCCAGCCCCGGGGGGCTTATCAAGAGACCCAGTACTTC	CASSQPRGAYQETQYF
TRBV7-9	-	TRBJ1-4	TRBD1	TGTGCCAGCAGCGCCGGGACAGATGAAAAACTGTTTTTT	CASSAGTDEKLFF
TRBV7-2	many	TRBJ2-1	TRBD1	TGTGCCAGCAGCCAGGAGGGGACAGGGGTGAATGAGCAGTTCTTC	CASSQEGTGVNEQFF
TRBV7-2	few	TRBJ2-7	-	TGTGCCAGCAGCTTAGTAGCCAGGGCATACTCCTCCTACGAGCAGTACTTC	CASSLVARAYSSYEQYF
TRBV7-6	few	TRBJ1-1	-	TGTGCCAGCAGCCCTTACCCTCTGAACACTGAAGCTTTCTTT	CASSPYPLNTEAFF
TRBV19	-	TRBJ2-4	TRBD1	TGTGCCAGTACCAGGGGGAGCAAAAACATTCAGTACTTC	CASTRGSKNIQYF
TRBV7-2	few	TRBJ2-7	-	TGTGCCAGCAGCCCCAGGTCGGGAACTACCGAGCAGTACTTC	CASSPRSGTTEQYF
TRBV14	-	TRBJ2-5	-	TGTGCCAGCAGCCAGCCGACAGGAACGTACCAAGAGACCCAGTACTTC	CASSQPTGTYQETQYF
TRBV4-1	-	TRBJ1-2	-	TGCGCCAGCAGCCAAGATAAAAACTATGACTACACCTTC	CASSQDKNYDYTF
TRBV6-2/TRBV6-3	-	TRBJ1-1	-	TGTGCCAGCAGTTCCGCCGTTGGGACTGACATTGAAGCTTTCTTT	CASSSAVGTDIEAFF
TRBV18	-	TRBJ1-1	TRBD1	TGTGCCAGCTCACCACCGGCAGGGGGCCTTGTGAACACTGAAGCTTTCTTT	CASSPPAGGLVNTEAFF
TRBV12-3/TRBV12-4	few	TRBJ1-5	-	TGTGCCAGCAGTTTACAGGGTCCGATGGGCAATCAGCCCCAGCATTTT	CASSLQGPMGNQPQHF
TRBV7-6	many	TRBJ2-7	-	TGTGCCAGCAGCTTCGGTGGGGCCCGCGAGCAGTACTTC	CASSFGGAREQYF
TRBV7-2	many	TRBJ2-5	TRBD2	TGTGCCAGCAGCCCCCCCGGACTAGCGGGGGGCCTCCGGGAGACCCAGTACTTC	CASSPPGLAGGLRETQYF
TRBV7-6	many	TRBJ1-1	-	TGTGCCAGCAGCGCTATCGGGGGGTTGAACACTGAAGCTTTCTTT	CASSAIGGLNTEAFF